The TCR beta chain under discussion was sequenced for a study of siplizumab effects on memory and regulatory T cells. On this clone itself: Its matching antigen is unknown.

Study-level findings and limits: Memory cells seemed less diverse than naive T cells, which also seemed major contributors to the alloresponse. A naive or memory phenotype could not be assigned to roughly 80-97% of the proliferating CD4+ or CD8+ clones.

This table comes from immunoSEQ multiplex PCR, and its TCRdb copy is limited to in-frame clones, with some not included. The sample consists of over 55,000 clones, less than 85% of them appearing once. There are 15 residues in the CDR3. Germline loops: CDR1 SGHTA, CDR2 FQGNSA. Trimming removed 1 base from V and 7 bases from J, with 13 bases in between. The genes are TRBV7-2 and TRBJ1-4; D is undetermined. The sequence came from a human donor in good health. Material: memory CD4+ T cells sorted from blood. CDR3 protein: CASSLGVGLREKLFF. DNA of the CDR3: TGTGCCAGCAGCTTAGGTGTGGGGTTACGTGAAAAACTGTTTTTT.